The present TCR beta chain was sequenced within a study of blood T cell repertoires in COVID-19. Study-wide background: COVID-19 samples collected from the United States, Italy and Spain covered acute and convalescent phases. From T cells, B-cell-depleted T cells, or PBMCs came the material, which was cDNA or gDNA.

Original methodology: Estimates of nucleated cell counts were drawn from the amplification of reference gene primers. Sequenced by immunoSEQ multiplex PCR; TCRdb stores in-frame clones only, minus some. The V and J calls and the clone size are those of that table, but D and trimming were determined from the DNA. The sample lists about 250,000 clones, about 79% occurring once. This sequence was found in an older man with acute or convalescent COVID-19. Sequencing used peripheral blood.

DNA of the CDR3: TGTGCCAGCACCGGGGGGACTAGCGGGCCAGATACGCAGTATTTT. Residues: CASTGGTSGPDTQYF. This chain links TRBV21-1 with TRBJ2-3; TRBD2, as called in the table, went unchecked against the DNA. TRBV21-1 represents a pseudogene. The CDR3 is 15 amino acids.